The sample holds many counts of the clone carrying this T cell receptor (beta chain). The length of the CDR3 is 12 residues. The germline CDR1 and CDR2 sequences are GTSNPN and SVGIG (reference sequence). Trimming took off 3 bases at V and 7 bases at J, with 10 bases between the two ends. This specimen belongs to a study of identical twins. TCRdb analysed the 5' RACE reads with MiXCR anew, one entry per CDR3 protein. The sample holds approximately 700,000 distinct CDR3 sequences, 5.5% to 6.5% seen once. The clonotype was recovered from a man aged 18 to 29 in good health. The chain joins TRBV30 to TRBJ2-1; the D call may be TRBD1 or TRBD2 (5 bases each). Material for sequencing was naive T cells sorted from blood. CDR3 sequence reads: CAWRPRGNEQFF. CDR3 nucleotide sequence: TGTGCCTGGAGGCCGAGGGGTAATGAGCAGTTCTTC.